This T cell receptor (beta chain) was found in a study of cytomegalovirus exposure and HLA in healthy donors. The PCR made use of 60 Vbeta and 13 Jbeta primers. Produced via immunoSEQ multiplex PCR; TCRdb's table is partial and in-frame only. The sample includes 150,000 to 250,000 clones, approximately 79% of them seen just once. A note on this clone: Its antigen is unknown.

The ends lost 3 bases at V and 6 bases at J; junction bases unmatched: 11. The germline V gene encodes CDR1 ENHRY and CDR2 SYGVKD. This CDR3 has 17 amino acids. Overall study results and limits: Presence/absence results assume similar sequencing depth per donor, which may not hold.

The clonotype comes from a woman in her 30s in good health and CMV-seropositive. Sequenced input: PBMCs. The chain combines TRBV10-3 with TRBJ2-2, with 9 bases fitting TRBD1. The CDR3 spells CAISETGGSVFAGELFF. The CDR3 DNA follows: TGTGCCATCAGTGAAACAGGGGGCTCTGTGTTCGCCGGGGAGCTGTTTTTT.